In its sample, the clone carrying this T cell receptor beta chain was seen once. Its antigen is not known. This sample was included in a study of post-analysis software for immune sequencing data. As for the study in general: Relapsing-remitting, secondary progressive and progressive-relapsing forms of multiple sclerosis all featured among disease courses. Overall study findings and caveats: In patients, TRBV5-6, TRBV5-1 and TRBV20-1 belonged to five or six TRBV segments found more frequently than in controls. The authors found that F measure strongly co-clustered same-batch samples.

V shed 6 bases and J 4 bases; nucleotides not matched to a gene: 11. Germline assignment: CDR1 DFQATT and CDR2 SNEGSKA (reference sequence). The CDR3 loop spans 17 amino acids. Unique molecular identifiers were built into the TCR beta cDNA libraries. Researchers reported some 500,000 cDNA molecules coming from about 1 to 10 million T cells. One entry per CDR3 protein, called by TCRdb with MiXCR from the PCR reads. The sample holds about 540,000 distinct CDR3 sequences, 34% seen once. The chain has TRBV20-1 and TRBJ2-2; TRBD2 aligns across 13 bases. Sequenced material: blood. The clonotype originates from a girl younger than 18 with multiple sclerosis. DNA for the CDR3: TGCAGTGCCCGGGGTGGGACTAGCGGGGAGGTCACCGGGGAGCTGTTTTTT. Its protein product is CSARGGTSGEVTGELFF.